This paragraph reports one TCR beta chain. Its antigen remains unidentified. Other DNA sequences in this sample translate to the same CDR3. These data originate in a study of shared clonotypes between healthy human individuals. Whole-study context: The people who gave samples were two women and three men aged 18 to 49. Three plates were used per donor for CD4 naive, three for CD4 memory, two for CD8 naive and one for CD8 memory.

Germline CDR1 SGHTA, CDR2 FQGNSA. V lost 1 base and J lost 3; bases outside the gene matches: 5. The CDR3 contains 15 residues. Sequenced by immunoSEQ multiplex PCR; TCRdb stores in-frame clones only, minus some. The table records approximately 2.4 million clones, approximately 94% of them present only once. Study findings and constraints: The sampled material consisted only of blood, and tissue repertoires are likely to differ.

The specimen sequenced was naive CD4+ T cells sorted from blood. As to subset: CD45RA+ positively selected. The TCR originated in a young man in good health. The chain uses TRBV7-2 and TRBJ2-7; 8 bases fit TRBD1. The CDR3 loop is CASSLGDRGYYEQYF. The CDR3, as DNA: TGTGCCAGCAGCTTAGGCGACAGGGGATACTACGAGCAGTACTTC.